The rows below give T cell receptor beta chains drawn from one sample of a study of T cells after yellow fever vaccination. TCRdb redid the calling of the 5' RACE reads with MiXCR, one entry per CDR3 protein. Of about 350,000 distinct CDR3 sequences listed, around 13% are singletons. Sequenced material: CD4+ T cells sorted from PBMCs, taken 15 days after the yellow fever booster vaccination. The source of these receptors is a man between 18 and 29 years old who received the YFV17D yellow fever vaccine. The CDR3 runs from the conserved cysteine through the conserved F or W. Fields, in order: clone size, V gene, J gene, D gene, CDR3 protein, CDR3 DNA. D genes are given only for firm matches. Size tells how often a clone was seen (once, few, many) or the class of an expanded clone, and some rows leave it out.

.	TRBV6-1	TRBJ2-3	TRBD1	CASSARAGTGGTDTQYF	TGTGCCAGCAGTGCCCGCGCAGGGACAGGGGGCACAGATACGCAGTATTTT
few	TRBV29-1	TRBJ2-7	.	CSVAHGDYEQYF	TGCAGCGTCGCCCACGGGGACTACGAGCAGTACTTC
many	TRBV7-2	TRBJ2-7	TRBD2	CASSLWGSGATQQYF	TGTGCCAGCAGCCTATGGGGTAGCGGGGCGACTCAGCAGTACTTC
.	TRBV10-2	TRBJ1-6	.	CASRDPSSSYNSPLHF	TGCGCCAGCAGGGACCCCTCGAGCTCCTATAATTCACCCCTCCACTTT
.	TRBV7-2	TRBJ2-1	.	CASTPRESGVNEQFF	TGTGCCAGCACCCCTAGGGAGTCGGGGGTCAATGAGCAGTTCTTC
.	TRBV5-5	TRBJ1-1	.	CASSAGPFVNTEAFF	TGTGCCAGCAGCGCCGGCCCTTTTGTGAACACTGAAGCTTTCTTT
.	TRBV30	TRBJ1-3	.	CACLPGLSGNTIYF	TGTGCCTGCTTACCAGGGCTTTCTGGAAACACCATATATTTT
few	TRBV11-2	TRBJ2-5	.	CASRPPGARQETQYF	TGTGCCAGCCGGCCACCCGGGGCACGGCAAGAGACCCAGTACTTC
.	TRBV7-8	TRBJ2-1	TRBD2	CASSLVLAGGNEQFF	TGTGCCAGCAGCCTTGTACTAGCGGGGGGGAATGAGCAGTTCTTC
few	TRBV6-1	TRBJ2-3	TRBD2	CASSDGLGLTDTQYF	TGTGCCAGCAGTGACGGACTAGGTCTCACAGATACGCAGTATTTT